One sample yielded the 15 T cell receptor beta chains listed below, sequenced in a study of cytomegalovirus exposure and HLA in healthy donors. 60 Vbeta and 13 Jbeta primers were used in PCR. TCRdb's table, derived via immunoSEQ multiplex PCR, lists solely in-frame clones and lacks some. In the table there are about 98,000 clones, over 65% of which are singletons. Input material: PBMCs. These receptors all stem from a man aged 55 to 70 in good health and CMV-seropositive.

This clone was observed a single time. The gene calls are TRBV18 and TRBJ2-7, with a weak D call TRBD1 (6 bases). CDR1 and CDR2 (germline): KGHSH, LQKENI. V was cut by 2 bases and J by 5 bases, with 19 bases left in between. The CDR3 length is 16 residues. CDR3 DNA: TGTGCCAGCTCACCATTCTACAGGGCAGACGCGGACGAGCAGTACTTC. Protein sequence: CASSPFYRADADEQYF.

The J gene is TRBJ2-6, the V gene TRBV7-2; 8 positions match TRBD1. V shed 3 bases, J shed 2 bases, and the junction held 9 bases outside the gene matches. The CDR3 consists of 18 residues. Looked up from germline, CDR1 is SGHTA and CDR2 is FQGNSA. CDR3 region: CASSFGQGGLTGANVLTF. CDR3 DNA sequence: TGTGCCAGCAGCTTCGGACAGGGAGGCTTGACTGGGGCCAACGTCCTGACTTTC. The variable domain in full, completed from reference TRBV7-2 and TRBJ2-6, reads GAGVSQSPSNKVTEKGKDVELRCDPISGHTALYWYRQSLGQGLEFLIYFQGNSAPDKSGLPSDRFSAERTGGSVSTLTIQRTQQEDSAVYLCASSFGQGGLTGANVLTFGAGSRLTVL.

The CDR3 region has the DNA TGTGCCAGCAGCGGACAGTTTTACAATGAGCAGTTCTTC. Translation: CASSGQFYNEQFF. The rearrangement links TRBV6-1 to TRBJ2-1, with a possible D match to TRBD1 (6 bases). V lost 6 bases and J lost 4, with 10 bases in between. The CDR3 totals 13 residues. Per germline, CDR1 MNHNS and CDR2 SASEGT.

The V call is TRBV4-3, the J call TRBJ2-3, with D possibly TRBD2 on 6 matching bases. The CDR3 sequence is 16 residues long. Germline lookup yields CDR1 LGHNA and CDR2 YSLEER. V lost 0 bases and J lost 3, with 13 bases in between. Written as DNA, the CDR3 is TGCGCCAGCAGCCAAGATTTAGGTGGAGGGACAGATACGCAGTATTTT. This codes for CASSQDLGGGTDTQYF.

The CDR3 nucleotides read TGTGCTAGTGGTTTGGTGGGGGGGCCGTCAGATACGCAGTATTTT. It translates to CASGLVGGPSDTQYF. The J gene is TRBJ2-3, the V gene TRBV12-5, with D possibly matching TRBD2 (7 bases). Germline CDR1 LGHNT, CDR2 FRNRAP. The V gene lost 0 bases and the J gene lost 4 bases, with 11 bases spanning the gap. CDR3 size: 15 residues.

This clone was counted a single time. The chain is built from TRBV19 and TRBJ2-7, with 10 bases aligning to TRBD1. The CDR3 sequence is 16 residues long. CDR1 and CDR2 (germline): LNHDA, SQIVND (reference sequence). V lost 1 base to trimming and J lost 2 bases; unmatched junction nucleotides: 5. The CDR3 sequence is CASSIGSGTGAYEQYF. CDR3 sequence (DNA): TGTGCCAGTAGTATAGGTTCCGGGACAGGGGCCTACGAGCAGTACTTC.

J is TRBJ2-5 and V is TRBV9, with TRBD2 matching over 7 bases. The CDR3 covers 14 residues. The germline gives CDR1 SGDLS, CDR2 YYNGEE. V was pared by 4 bases and J by 1 base, with 4 bases of the junction left unmatched. DNA of the CDR3: TGTGCCAGCAGCCCTCTAGCGGTCCAAGAGACCCAGTACTTC. This translates into CASSPLAVQETQYF.

This clone has only a few counts. J is TRBJ1-6 and V is TRBV7-2, with TRBD1 as a possible D gene (5 bases). The CDR3 is made up of 14 amino acids. Trimming shortened V by 1 base and J by 6 bases, and 7 bases separated the two germline ends. Per germline, CDR1 SGHTA and CDR2 FQGNSA. The chain's CDR3 is CASSLEGSNSPLHF. The CDR3 DNA reads TGTGCCAGCAGCTTAGAGGGGTCTAATTCACCCCTCCACTTT.

This clone showed up just a few times. The chain employs TRBV7-8 and TRBJ2-7, with D unresolved. This CDR3 contains 11 residues. Trimming took 1 base from V and 9 from J, leaving 7 bases between them. Germline assignment: CDR1 SGHVS and CDR2 FQNEAQ. The CDR3 reads CASSLDLGQYF. The CDR3 DNA is TGTGCCAGCAGCTTAGATCTAGGGCAGTACTTC.

V and J are TRBV11-2 and TRBJ2-7; TRBD1 agrees at 7 bases. CDR3 length equals 14 residues. V lost 3 bases and J lost 3; bases outside the gene matches: 5. From germline, CDR1 is SGHAT and CDR2 FQNNGV. CDR3 nucleotides: TGTGCCAGCAGCTTGGCTCGACAGGGCTACGAGCAGTACTTC. Protein product: CASSLARQGYEQYF.

The V and J genes are TRBV5-4 and TRBJ2-7; TRBD2 matches 9 bases. The CDR3 runs 14 residues. V dropped 4 bases and J dropped 6; count of bases not matched to a gene: 8. Germline values: CDR1 SGHNT, CDR2 YYREEE (reference sequence). The DNA of the CDR3 is TGTGCCAGCAGCGGTAGCGGGGGCCTCTCCGAGCAGTACTTC. The encoded protein is CASSGSGGLSEQYF. Full variable domain (rest looked up from reference TRBV5-4 and TRBJ2-7): ETGVTQSPTHLIKTRGQQVTLRCSSQSGHNTVSWYQQALGQGPQFIFQYYREEENGRGNFPPRFSGLQFPNYSSELNVNALELDDSALYLCASSGSGGLSEQYFGPGTRLTVT.

The chain carries TRBV6-5 and TRBJ1-2, with a weak D call TRBD1 (6 bases). The CDR3 covers 14 residues. Germline CDR1 and CDR2: MNHEY and SVGAGI. The germline V and J ends were trimmed by 5 bases and 3 bases, with 13 bases remaining between them. CDR3 in amino acids: CASSHREGDYGYTF. The DNA for the CDR3 is TGTGCCAGCAGTCACAGGGAAGGGGACTATGGCTACACCTTC.

The chain joins TRBV7-6 to TRBJ2-4; 12 bases align to TRBD2. In germline, CDR1 is SGHVS, CDR2 FNYEAQ. The CDR3 runs 16 residues. V shed 5 bases and J 5 bases; nucleotides not matched to a gene: 7. In nucleotides, the CDR3 is TGTGCCAGCAGCCCTCTAGCGGGGGGGCATCAAAACATTCAGTACTTC. Its translation: CASSPLAGGHQNIQYF.

V gene TRBV5-8 combines with J gene TRBJ2-5; a weak D match, TRBD1 (5 bases). CDR3 size: 14 residues. CDR1 and CDR2 (germline): SGHTS, YDEGEE. The V end was cut by 5 bases, the J end by 9 bases, with 20 bases between. The CDR3 sequence: CASSRLAGMAAQYF. As DNA, the CDR3 is TGTGCCAGCAGTCGGCTGGCAGGGATGGCGGCCCAGTACTTC.

The rearrangement joins TRBV4-1 to TRBJ2-5; the match to TRBD2 covers 8 bases. The DNA end is more similar to TRBJ2-7, so the J call may be wrong. The CDR3 extends over 16 amino acids. Germline assignment: CDR1 MGHRA and CDR2 YSYEKL. The CDR3 reads CASSQTRSGGVYEQYF. As DNA, the CDR3 is TGCGCCAGCAGCCAAACGCGATCCGGGGGGGTATACGAGCAGTACTTC.